The 4 T cell receptor beta chains below were found in one sample sequenced in a study of memory CD4+ T cells and cytomegalovirus serostatus. Single viable CD3+CD4+CD8-CD45RO+ cells were sorted as the memory CD4+ T cells. TCRdb's table, derived via immunoSEQ multiplex PCR, lists solely in-frame clones and lacks some. The repertoire holds tens of thousands of clones, with about 70% as singletons. The specimen was memory CD4+ T cells from blood. These receptors all stem from an adult in good health and CMV-seropositive.

This chain uses TRBV5-5 with TRBJ2-5, with D tentatively TRBD1 or TRBD2 (5 bases each). V was clipped by 4 bases and J by 9 bases, with 13 bases between them. The CDR3 spans 12 residues. The germline V gene has CDR1 SGHKS and CDR2 YYEKEE (reference sequence). CDR3 sequence: CASSRQTEAQYF. In nucleotides, the CDR3 is TGTGCCAGCAGCCGACAGACGGAGGCCCAGTACTTC.

This clone was recorded once. The J gene is TRBJ2-2, the V gene TRBV19; D is perhaps TRBD2 (6 bases). Looked up from germline, CDR1 is LNHDA and CDR2 is SQIVND (reference sequence). Trimming stripped 9 bases from V and 1 base from J, with 12 bases between. The CDR3 extends over 14 amino acids. CDR3 in amino acids: CASSGLKNTGELFF. The CDR3 DNA sequence: TGTGCCAGCTCGGGACTCAAGAACACCGGGGAGCTGTTTTTT.

The chain employs TRBV11-3 and TRBJ1-1, with D uncertain. V was trimmed by 2 bases and J by 1 base, leaving 5 bases between them. This CDR3 has 13 residues. CDR1 is SGHNT, CDR2 YENEEA, per germline. The CDR3 DNA sequence: TGTGCCAGCAGCTTACAGTCGAACACTGAAGCTTTCTTT. It encodes CASSLQSNTEAFF.

The chain combines TRBV6-6 with TRBJ2-1; the D is unclear. In germline, CDR1 is MNHNY, CDR2 SVGAGI (reference sequence). V shed 0 bases and J shed 5 bases, with 8 bases lying between them. CDR3 length equals 14 residues. The CDR3 DNA reads as TGTGCCAGCAGTTACTCCGGAAGCCACAATGAGCAGTTCTTC. Translated: CASSYSGSHNEQFF.